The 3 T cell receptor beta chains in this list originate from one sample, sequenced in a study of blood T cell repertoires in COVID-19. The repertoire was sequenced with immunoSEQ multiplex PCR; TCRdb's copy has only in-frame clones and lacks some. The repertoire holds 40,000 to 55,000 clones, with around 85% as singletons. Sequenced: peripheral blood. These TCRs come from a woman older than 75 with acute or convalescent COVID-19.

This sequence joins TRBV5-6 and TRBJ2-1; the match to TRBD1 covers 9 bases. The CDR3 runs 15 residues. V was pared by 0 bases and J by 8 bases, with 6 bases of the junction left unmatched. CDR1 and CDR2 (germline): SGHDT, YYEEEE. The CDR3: CASSLGGTGKDEQFF. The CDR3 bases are TGTGCCAGCAGCTTGGGAGGGACAGGGAAGGATGAGCAGTTCTTC.

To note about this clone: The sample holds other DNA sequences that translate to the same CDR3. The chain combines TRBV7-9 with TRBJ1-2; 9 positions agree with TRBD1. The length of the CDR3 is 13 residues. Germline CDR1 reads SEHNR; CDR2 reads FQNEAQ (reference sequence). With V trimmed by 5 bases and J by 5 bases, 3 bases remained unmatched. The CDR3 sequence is CASSPGTGYGYTF. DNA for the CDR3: TGTGCCAGCAGCCCTGGGACAGGGTATGGCTACACCTTC.

CDR3 bases: TGTGCCATCCAGCGGGAGTTGGCCTACGAGCAGTACTTC. Translating it yields CAIQRELAYEQYF. This chain connects TRBV10-3 to TRBJ2-7; 8 nucleotides align to TRBD2. This CDR3 contains 13 residues. Trimming removed 8 bases from V and 2 bases from J; junction bases left unmatched: 5. CDR1 is ENHRY and CDR2 is SYGVKD in the germline V gene.